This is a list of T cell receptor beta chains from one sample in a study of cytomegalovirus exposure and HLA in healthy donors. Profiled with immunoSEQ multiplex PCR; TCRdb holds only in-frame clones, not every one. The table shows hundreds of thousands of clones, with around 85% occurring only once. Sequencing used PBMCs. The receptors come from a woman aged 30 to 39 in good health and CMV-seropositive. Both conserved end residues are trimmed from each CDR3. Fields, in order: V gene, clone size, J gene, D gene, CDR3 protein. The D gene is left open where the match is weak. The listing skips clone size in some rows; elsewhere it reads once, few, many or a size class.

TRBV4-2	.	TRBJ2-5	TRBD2	ASSQVVAAGGGETQY
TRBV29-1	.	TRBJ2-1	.	SVEGQGRSYNEQF
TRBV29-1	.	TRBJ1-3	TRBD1	SYNSRGRKNSGNTIY
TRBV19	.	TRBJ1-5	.	ASSGRGNQPQH
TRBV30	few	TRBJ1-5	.	AWSADSNQPQH
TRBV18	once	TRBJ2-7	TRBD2	ASSLSGNTYEQY
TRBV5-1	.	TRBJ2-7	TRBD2	ASSLAGGRFHEQY
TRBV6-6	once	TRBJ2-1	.	ASRAGDYNEQF
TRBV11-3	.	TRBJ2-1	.	ASSSDRSSYNEQF
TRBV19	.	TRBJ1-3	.	ASSKTGISGNTIY
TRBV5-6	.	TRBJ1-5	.	ASSWGREGRNQPQH
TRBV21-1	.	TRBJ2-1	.	ASSNSGQGPYNEQF
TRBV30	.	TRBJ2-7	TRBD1	AWSLQQGSEQY
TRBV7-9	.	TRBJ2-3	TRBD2	ASSSLWGRGTDTQY
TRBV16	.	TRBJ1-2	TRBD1	ASSQFRGQGRGYT
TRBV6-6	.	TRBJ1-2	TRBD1	ASSRGQGANYGYT
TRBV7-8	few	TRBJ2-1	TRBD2	ASVPSGRANNEQF
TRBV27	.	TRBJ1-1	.	ASSLSVNTEAF
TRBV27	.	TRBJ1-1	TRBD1	ASSPYRGDTEAF
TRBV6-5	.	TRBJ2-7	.	ASSYSGAEYEQY